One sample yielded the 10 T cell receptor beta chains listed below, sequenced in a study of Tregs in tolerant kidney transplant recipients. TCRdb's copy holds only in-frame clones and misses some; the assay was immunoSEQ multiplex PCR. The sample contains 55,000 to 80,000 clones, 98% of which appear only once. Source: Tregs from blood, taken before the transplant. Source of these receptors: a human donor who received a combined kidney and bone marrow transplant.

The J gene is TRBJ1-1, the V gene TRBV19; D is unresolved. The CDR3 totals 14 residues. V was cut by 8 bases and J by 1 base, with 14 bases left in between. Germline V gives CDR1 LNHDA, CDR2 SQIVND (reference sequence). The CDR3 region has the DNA TGTGCCAGTCGATCCCTCTCGGGGAACACTGAAGCTTTCTTT. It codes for CASRSLSGNTEAFF.

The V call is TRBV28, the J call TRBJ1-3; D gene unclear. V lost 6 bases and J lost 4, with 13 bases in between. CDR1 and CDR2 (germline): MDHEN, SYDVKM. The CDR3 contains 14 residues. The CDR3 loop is CASRRVLAGNTIYF. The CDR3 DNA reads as TGTGCCAGCAGGCGGGTGTTAGCCGGAAACACCATATATTTT.

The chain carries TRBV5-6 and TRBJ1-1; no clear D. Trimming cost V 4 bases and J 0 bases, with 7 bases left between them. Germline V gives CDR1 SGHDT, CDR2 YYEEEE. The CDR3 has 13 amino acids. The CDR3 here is CASSQIMNTEAFF. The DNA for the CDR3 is TGTGCCAGCAGCCAGATTATGAACACTGAAGCTTTCTTT.

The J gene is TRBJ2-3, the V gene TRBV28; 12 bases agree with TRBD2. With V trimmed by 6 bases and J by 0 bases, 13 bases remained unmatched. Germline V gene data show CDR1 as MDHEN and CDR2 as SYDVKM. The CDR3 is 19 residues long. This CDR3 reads CASSNTGLAGGTSTDTQYF. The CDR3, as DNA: TGTGCCAGCAGCAATACGGGACTAGCGGGCGGGACTAGCACAGATACGCAGTATTTT.

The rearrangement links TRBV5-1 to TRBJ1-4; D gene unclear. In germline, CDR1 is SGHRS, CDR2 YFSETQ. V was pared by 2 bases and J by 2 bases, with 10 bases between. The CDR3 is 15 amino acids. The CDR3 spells CASSLGTRTNEKLFF. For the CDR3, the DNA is TGCGCCAGCAGCTTAGGCACGCGGACTAATGAAAAACTGTTTTTT.

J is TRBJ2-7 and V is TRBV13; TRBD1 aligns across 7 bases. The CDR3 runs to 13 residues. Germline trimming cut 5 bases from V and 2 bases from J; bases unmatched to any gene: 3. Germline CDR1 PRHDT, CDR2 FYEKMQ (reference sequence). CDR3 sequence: CASSPQGAYEQYF. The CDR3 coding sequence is TGTGCCAGCAGCCCCCAGGGGGCCTACGAGCAGTACTTC.

CDR3 amino acids: CASSFAATDTQYF. The DNA for the CDR3 is TGTGCCAGCAGTTTTGCGGCCACAGATACGCAGTATTTT. The chain links TRBV27 to TRBJ2-3, with D unclear. CDR3 length: 13 residues. Trimming cost V 3 bases and J 2 bases, with 6 bases left between them. Looked up from germline, CDR1 is MNHEY and CDR2 is SMNVEV (reference sequence).

The CDR3 here is CAIQGAGDTAIQYF. The CDR3 nucleotides read TGTGCCATCCAGGGAGCGGGGGACACCGCCATTCAGTACTTC. J is TRBJ2-4 and V is TRBV10-3, with 8 nucleotides matching TRBD2. V dropped 8 bases and J dropped 9; count of bases not matched to a gene: 12. The CDR3 extends over 14 amino acids. CDR1 is ENHRY and CDR2 is SYGVKD in the germline V gene.

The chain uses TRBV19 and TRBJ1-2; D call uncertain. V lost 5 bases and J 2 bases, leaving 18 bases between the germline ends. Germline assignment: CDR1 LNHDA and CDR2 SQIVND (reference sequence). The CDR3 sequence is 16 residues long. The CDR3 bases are TGTGCCAGTAGTCCGTCCTTCGGCGGACTAAACTATGGCTACACCTTC. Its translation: CASSPSFGGLNYGYTF.

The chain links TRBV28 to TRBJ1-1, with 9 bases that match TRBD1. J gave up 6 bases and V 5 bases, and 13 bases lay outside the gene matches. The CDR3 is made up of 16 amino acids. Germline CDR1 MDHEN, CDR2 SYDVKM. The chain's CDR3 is CASSPPTGGRRAEAFF. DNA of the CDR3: TGTGCCAGCAGTCCGCCGACAGGGGGTCGTCGGGCTGAAGCTTTCTTT.